This T cell receptor (beta chain) derives from a study of vaccination effects on CD4 cells after COVID-19. Looked up from germline, CDR1 is LGHDT and CDR2 is YNNKEL (reference sequence). This CDR3 contains 16 residues. After removal of 2 bases from V and 0 bases from J, the junction contained 4 bases not matched to a gene. Profiling relied on immunoSEQ multiplex PCR, and the TCRdb table lists in-frame clones only, not all of them. The profile shows 75,000 or so clones, under 80% of them singletons. Concerning this clone itself: The antigen is undetermined.

Before sequencing, viral peptide pools were used by the ViraFEST assay to expand antigen-specific CD4+ T cells. The culture ran for 10 days before CD4+ T cells were isolated. Two doses of BNT162b2 or mRNA-1273 vaccine were administered to participants. The healthy vaccine recipients, who had no prior SARS-CoV-2 infection, showed negative nucleocapsid antibodies. In culture with roughly 10 IU/ml IL-2 and 8 to 10 ug/ml peptides, PBMC were grown at 1.5 million to 2 million per well. The clonotype was recovered from a human donor who received a COVID-19 vaccine. The chain is built from TRBV3-1 (or the pseudogene TRBV3-2) and TRBJ1-5; 7 nucleotides match TRBD1. Source: CD4+ T cells from PBMCs cultured with HCoV-OC43 spike peptides, taken after COVID-19 vaccination. Subset noted: HCoV-OC43 spike overlapping peptide pool stimulation. The chain's CDR3 is CASSQSTGYSNQPQHF. The CDR3 nucleotides are TGTGCCAGCAGCCAATCGACAGGGTATAGCAATCAGCCCCAGCATTTT.